The T cell receptor (beta chain) under discussion was sequenced for a study of T cell repertoires in cytomegalovirus infection. For the study at large: A matching HLA type, together with CMV infection, was signaled by public TCR beta signatures.

This clonotype was picked up a small number of times. Its antigen is as yet unknown. MiXCR, run by TCRdb on the reads, gives a single entry per CDR3 protein. The table includes about 140,000 distinct CDR3 sequences, about 6% detected once. Trimming took off 1 base at V and 3 bases at J, with 19 bases between the two ends. This CDR3 spans 17 amino acids. Overall study results and limits: Within the response measured ex vivo, HLA-C-restricted CMV-specific TCR beta clonotypes were dominant.

The V call is TRBV23-1, the J call TRBJ2-7, with D possibly being TRBD1 or TRBD2 (5 bases each). TRBV23-1 is noted as an ORF with a role that remains uncertain. Sequenced sample: PBMCs. This clonotype was sampled from a human donor in good health (CMV status not recorded). Some clones in this sample may be carry-over from other donors' samples. The CDR3 sequence is CASSQYPGTPWGYEQYF. CDR3 nucleotides: TGCGCCAGCAGTCAATACCCCGGGACCCCATGGGGCTACGAGCAGTACTTC.